These 17 T cell receptor beta chains were sequenced from one sample in a study of blood T cell repertoires in COVID-19 (dated by TCRdb to the early 2020s). Library method: the immunoSEQ multiplex PCR assay. TCRdb provides this immuneACCESS table in a form limited to in-frame rearrangements. Some clones are lacking; in checked studies, under half of them reflect an unresolved V gene, and why the rest are absent is not known. This sample lists under 350,000 clones; roughly 85% were detected once. The top ten hold 13% of the sample. Sequencing was done on a sample of peripheral blood. These receptors came from a human donor in a cohort sampled during active COVID-19.

There are a few counts of this clone. The chain carries TRBV7-9 and TRBJ2-1; D remains ambiguous. Germline-derived CDR1 and CDR2 are SEHNR and FQNEAQ (reference sequence). This CDR3 has 15 residues. The ends were cut back, 4 bases at V and 8 bases at J, with 18 bases in the middle. CDR3 bases: TGTGCCAGCAGCTCCACGTTGCTACTTCGGTATGAGCAGTTCTTC. Amino acid sequence: CASSSTLLLRYEQFF.

This chain connects TRBV12-3 or TRBV12-4 to TRBJ1-1, with D possibly TRBD1 on 6 matching bases. V gave up 5 bases and J gave up 6 bases, with 10 bases separating them. The CDR3 sequence is 12 residues long. In DNA, the CDR3 is TGTGCCAGCAGTCTGAACAGGGCTGAAGCTTTCTTT. Encoded protein: CASSLNRAEAFF.

V and J are TRBV18 and TRBJ1-2; tentative D call: TRBD1 (6 bases). In germline, CDR1 is KGHSH, CDR2 LQKENI. The length of the CDR3 is 16 residues. Trimming cost V 3 bases and J 3 bases, with 17 bases left between them. DNA for the CDR3: TGTGCCAGCTCACCGACACCTACAGGGAACTACTATGGCTACACCTTC. This encodes CASSPTPTGNYYGYTF.

The CDR3: CASKGRQWSTDTQYF. The CDR3 DNA is TGTGCCAGCAAGGGAAGACAGTGGAGCACAGATACGCAGTATTTT. This chain joins TRBV27 and TRBJ2-3; D is possibly TRBD1 (5 bases). CDR1 and CDR2 (germline): MNHEY, SMNVEV (reference sequence). This CDR3 spans 15 amino acids. Trimming pared 7 bases from V and 0 bases from J, leaving 14 bases between.

V gene TRBV6-5 combines with J gene TRBJ2-7; TRBD2 matches at 9 bases. Germline V gene data show CDR1 as MNHEY and CDR2 as SVGAGI. The CDR3 has 15 residues. V gave up 2 bases and J gave up 3 bases; unmatched junction bases: 5. CDR3 in amino acids: CASSYEGGRVYEQYF. In nucleotides, the CDR3 is TGTGCCAGCAGTTACGAGGGCGGGAGGGTCTACGAGCAGTACTTC.

This sequence joins TRBV7-9 and TRBJ2-1; 9 bases are a match to TRBD1. Trimming cost V 2 bases and J 8 bases; bases outside gene matches: 13. The germline CDR1 and CDR2 sequences are SEHNR and FQNEAQ (reference sequence). CDR3 length: 17 amino acids. Here the CDR3 reads CASSLSPGTGIIYEQFF. CDR3 bases: TGTGCCAGCAGCTTATCCCCCGGGACAGGGATCATCTATGAGCAGTTCTTC.

This CDR3 reads CSVSRSSYNEQFF. The CDR3 DNA reads as TGCAGCGTTTCCCGGAGCTCCTACAATGAGCAGTTCTTC. The chain couples TRBV29-1 to TRBJ2-1; D call uncertain. Trimming left V 5 bases short and J 0 bases short, with 8 bases between. Looked up from germline, CDR1 is SQVTM and CDR2 is ANQGSEA. CDR3 length equals 13 residues.

This sequence joins TRBV27 and TRBJ2-1; D ambiguous. Trimming shortened V by 5 bases and J by 9 bases, and 14 bases separated the two germline ends. The CDR3 is 13 residues long. Germline CDR1 is MNHEY and CDR2 is SMNVEV (reference sequence). In nucleotides, the CDR3 is TGTGCCAGCAGTCCCTCCCTTTTCAGTGAGCAGTTCTTC. Translating gives CASSPSLFSEQFF.

This rearrangement joins TRBV18 to TRBJ1-1; possible D gene TRBD1, 6 bases. In germline, CDR1 is KGHSH, CDR2 LQKENI. With 2 bases removed from V and 1 base from J, the gap between germline ends came to 17 bases. CDR3 length equals 17 residues. CDR3 sequence (DNA): TGTGCCAGCTCACCAAAGAATCCGGGAGGGGGGAACACTGAAGCTTTCTTT. It codes for CASSPKNPGGGNTEAFF.

In this sample, this clone turned up once. CDR3 bases: TGTGCCAGCAGTTTACCCCCCGCCTTGGGAAGGGGGCCCGGGGAGCTGTTTTTT. It is translated as CASSLPPALGRGPGELFF. The chain is built from TRBV27 and TRBJ2-2; 7 nucleotides align to TRBD1. The CDR3 loop spans 18 amino acids. CDR1 is MNHEY and CDR2 is SMNVEV in the germline V gene (reference sequence). With V trimmed by 2 bases and J by 6 bases, 15 bases remained unmatched.

V usage is TRBV11-2 and J usage is TRBJ2-3; 11 nucleotides agree with TRBD2. The CDR3 has 16 amino acids. CDR1 and CDR2 from the germline V gene are SGHAT and FQNNGV. The J segment lost 6 bases and the V segment lost 4 bases, leaving 9 bases of the junction unmatched. CDR3 in DNA: TGTGCCAGCAGCTATGTAGCGGGAGGGATGAGGGATACGCAGTATTTT. Translation: CASSYVAGGMRDTQYF.

In this sample, this clone turned up once. This chain links TRBV18 with TRBJ2-7, with TRBD1 matching 7 bases. The V gene's germline CDR1 is KGHSH and CDR2 LQKENI. V shed 3 bases, J shed 0 bases, and the junction held 5 bases outside the gene matches. The CDR3 contains 15 residues. The CDR3 DNA sequence: TGTGCCAGCTCACCTAAGGGGGCAACCTCCTACGAGCAGTACTTC. Encoded protein: CASSPKGATSYEQYF.

The chain links TRBV28 to TRBJ2-3, with 9 bases matching TRBD2. This CDR3 contains 14 residues. V was clipped by 5 bases and J by 5 bases; unmatched bases: 5. Germline values: CDR1 MDHEN, CDR2 SYDVKM. CDR3 amino acids: CASSGAGGGDTQYF. DNA for the CDR3: TGTGCCAGCAGTGGGGCGGGAGGGGGAGATACGCAGTATTTT.

The chain links TRBV15 to TRBJ1-1; TRBD1 might be the D (5 bases). Trimming left V 2 bases short and J 1 base short, with 11 bases between. Per the germline V gene, CDR1 is LNHNV and CDR2 is YYDKDF (reference sequence). The CDR3 loop spans 15 amino acids. CDR3 sequence: CATSRLGVSNTEAFF. The CDR3 bases are TGTGCCACCAGCAGATTAGGGGTCTCGAACACTGAAGCTTTCTTT.

The chain links TRBV12-3 or TRBV12-4 to TRBJ2-1, with D unresolved. Trimming shortened V by 3 bases and J by 11 bases, and 11 bases separated the two germline ends. CDR3 size: 12 residues. CDR3 in amino acids: CASSFSSQKQFF. The CDR3 nucleotides read TGTGCCAGCAGTTTTTCCTCACAGAAGCAGTTCTTC.

This chain uses TRBV2 with TRBJ2-3; 7 bases align to TRBD2. Trimming at V came to 4 bases and at J to 0 bases, leaving 7 bases not matched to a gene. The CDR3 is 16 residues long. Germline loops: CDR1 SNHLY, CDR2 FYNNEI. As DNA, the CDR3 is TGTGCCAGCAGTGCTTCAACTAGCGCCAGCACAGATACGCAGTATTTT. It codes for CASSASTSASTDTQYF.

V usage is TRBV5-4 and J usage is TRBJ1-2; a weak D match, TRBD1 (6 bases). CDR3 length equals 12 residues. V was pared by 4 bases and J by 5 bases, with 9 bases between. Per the germline V gene, CDR1 is SGHNT and CDR2 is YYREEE (reference sequence). The CDR3 DNA sequence: TGTGCCAGCAGCCCCCAGGGGTATGGCTACACCTTC. Its protein product is CASSPQGYGYTF.